These T cell receptor beta chains were read from a single sample in a study of cytomegalovirus exposure and HLA in healthy donors. Using immunoSEQ multiplex PCR, the repertoire was profiled, and TCRdb retains in-frame clones only, with some absent. The sample shows more than 85,000 clones, about 77% of them seen only once. Sequencing was performed on PBMCs. These receptors came from a woman between 45 and 65 years old in good health and CMV-seropositive. The conserved cysteine and the conserved F or W are not part of the CDR3 here.

j_gene | v_gene | CDR3aa
TRBJ2-1 | TRBV30 | AWSLLAGGLRGEQF
TRBJ2-1 | TRBV13 | ASQKTYNYNEQF
TRBJ2-2 | TRBV11-2 | ASSAWDRRLF
TRBJ1-5 | TRBV7-3 | ASSLLNRPQH
TRBJ1-1 | TRBV30 | AWSSLRAEAF
TRBJ2-1 | TRBV5-1 | ASSPAKLAGGPYNEQF
TRBJ2-2 | TRBV10-3 | AISGRAVNTGELF
TRBJ1-5 | TRBV30 | AWSVPDSRYQPQH
TRBJ1-2 | TRBV7-9 | ASSLVAGKGGGYT
TRBJ2-7 | TRBV5-1 | ASSLGSGWGSYEQY
TRBJ1-1 | TRBV9 | ASSNLGGSNTEAF
TRBJ2-3 | TRBV27 | ASSPTPQVGDTQY
TRBJ1-5 | TRBV6-5 | ASSGQGENQPQH
TRBJ1-5 | TRBV28 | ASSKASGTKNQPQH
TRBJ1-1 | TRBV4-1 | ASSQEEGTEAF
TRBJ1-6 | TRBV5-4 | ASRPDRRVGSPLH
TRBJ1-5 | TRBV6-6 | ASSTGGNQPQH
TRBJ2-3 | TRBV15 | ATSSRDSSTDTQY
TRBJ2-5 | TRBV6-1 | ASSDRGQETQY
TRBJ1-3 | TRBV4-1 | ASSQNPTGGSGNTIY
TRBJ1-2 | TRBV10-3 | AINGPGQGAEGYT
TRBJ2-1 | TRBV6-6 | ASSPRWNEQF
TRBJ1-5 | TRBV9 | ASSPLPDRGQPQH
TRBJ2-7 | TRBV10-3 | AIRGGDRGNHEQY
TRBJ1-5 | TRBV28 | ASSLWTGREQPQH
TRBJ1-2 | TRBV5-6 | ASSPYLQGYGYT
TRBJ1-2 | TRBV5-8 | ASSLSYGYT
TRBJ2-5 | TRBV5-1 | ASNRAGQETQY
TRBJ1-5 | TRBV6-6 | ASTPGQGASQPQH
TRBJ1-1 | TRBV15 | ATSLSRGEGGTEAF
TRBJ2-2 | TRBV27 | ASSSFDRDFTGELF
TRBJ2-7 | TRBV10-3 | AISEPSGQAYEQY
TRBJ2-7 | TRBV27 | ASSLIQGVGYEQY
TRBJ2-3 | TRBV27 | ASSRTRADTQY
TRBJ2-1 | TRBV11-1 | ASSLAQGGYNEQF
TRBJ1-5 | TRBV10-3 | AIRGGNQPQH
TRBJ2-5 | TRBV6-1 | ASSRQGRETQY
TRBJ2-7 | TRBV10-2 | ASSESSGFEQY
TRBJ1-1 | TRBV27 | ASSQQNTEAF